This note documents a single T cell receptor beta chain sequence. Germline CDR1 reads LGHDT; CDR2 reads YNNKEL (reference sequence). The CDR3 is 15 amino acids. V was clipped by 0 bases and J by 4 bases, with 12 bases between them. This sample stems from a study of blood T cell repertoires in COVID-19. Across the study: Samples taken during acute and convalescent COVID-19 were collected in the United States, Italy and Spain. Sources were T cells, B-cell-depleted T cells, or PBMCs; the material itself was cDNA or gDNA.

Original processing methods: Amplification from reference gene primers served as the basis for estimated nucleated cell counts. Generated by immunoSEQ multiplex PCR, the TCRdb table keeps only in-frame clones and is missing some. The D gene and trimming were derived from the DNA, and the V and J assignments and clone size from that table. This sample carries 270,000 or so clones, approximately 90% of them seen once, and the ten largest clones take about 4.2%. The sequenced sample was peripheral blood. The receptor comes from a man in his forties with acute or convalescent COVID-19. The chain joins TRBV3-1 (or the pseudogene TRBV3-2) to TRBJ1-2; D gene uncertain. The CDR3 bases are TGTGCCAGCAGCCAAGACGGAGAAATGGGCTATGGCTACACCTTC. Residues: CASSQDGEMGYGYTF.